A selection of T cell receptor beta chains follows, all from one sample in a study of technical replicates of blood from four donors. Repertoires were generated with immunoSEQ multiplex PCR, while TCRdb's copy carries only in-frame clones and drops some. The profile shows 85,000 to 100,000 clones, 85% to 95% of them singletons. The sequenced sample consisted of T cells isolated from PBMCs. Every receptor here comes from a human donor in good health. The CDR3 runs from the conserved cysteine through the conserved F or W. The D gene is left open where the match is weak. For some rows the clone size is stated as once, few or many, or as a class when expanded; others skip it.

d_gene	v_gene	j_gene	abundance	CDR3aa	CDR3nt
TRBD1	TRBV4-1	TRBJ1-5	-	CASSQAQGANQPQHF	TGCGCCAGCAGCCAAGCACAGGGGGCAAATCAGCCCCAGCATTTT
TRBD1	TRBV5-1	TRBJ1-2	-	CASTPGQGNVGYTF	TGCGCCAGCACTCCGGGACAGGGGAATGTTGGCTACACCTTC
-	TRBV5-6	TRBJ1-4	-	CASSLAREGGEKLFF	TGTGCCAGCAGCTTGGCCAGAGAGGGCGGTGAAAAACTGTTTTTT
-	TRBV7-7	TRBJ2-7	-	CASSESGAAIYEQYF	TGTGCTAGCAGCGAATCAGGGGCGGCAATCTACGAGCAGTACTTC
-	TRBV19	TRBJ2-7	-	CASSIVYASNEQYF	TGTGCCAGTAGTATAGTCTATGCGTCCAACGAGCAGTACTTC
-	TRBV28	TRBJ1-1	-	CASSFSDLNTEAFF	TGTGCCAGCAGTTTCTCAGATTTGAACACTGAAGCTTTCTTT
-	TRBV19	TRBJ1-5	-	CASSQQGNSNQPQHF	TGTGCCAGTAGCCAACAGGGTAATAGCAATCAGCCCCAGCATTTT
TRBD1	TRBV29-1	TRBJ2-3	once	CSVEEQGVIDTQYF	TGCAGCGTTGAAGAACAGGGGGTAATAGATACGCAGTATTTT
-	TRBV5-1	TRBJ2-5	-	CASSQTLGTQGEGETQYF	TGCGCCAGCAGTCAGACACTAGGTACACAGGGAGAAGGGGAGACCCAGTACTTC
-	TRBV19	TRBJ2-7	-	CASSIHFSEQYF	TGTGCCAGTAGTATTCATTTTAGCGAGCAGTACTTC